The entry below describes one T cell receptor beta chain. This specimen comes from a study of regulatory T cells in long-lasting Graves disease. V lost 5 bases and J lost 6, with 16 bases in between. Germline V CDR1 and CDR2: LNHDA, SQIVND (reference sequence). CDR3 length: 14 residues. Sample time point: newly diagnosed GD, antithyroid drugs for less than 3 months. The TCR library was prepared using RNA isolated from PBMCs. Through Arm-PCR of CDR3 regions and iRepertoire HTBI primers, TCR beta libraries were built. TCRdb independently ran MiXCR on the multiplex PCR reads; one entry per CDR3 protein. The table includes some 410,000 distinct CDR3 sequences, about 16% detected once. The data were also submitted as part of a second study, on T cells in Graves' hyperthyroidism and ophthalmopathy.

The V gene is TRBV19, the J gene TRBJ1-1; D perhaps matches TRBD1 (6 bases). The source of this sequence is a woman in her 30s with Graves disease. This material consisted of peripheral blood mononuclear cells (PBMCs), taken at new diagnosis, from a patient treated with antithyroid drugs. The CDR3, as DNA: TGTGCCAGTAGTTCTCAGGGGCGGAAGGCTGAAGCTTTCTTT. The encoded protein is CASSSQGRKAEAFF.